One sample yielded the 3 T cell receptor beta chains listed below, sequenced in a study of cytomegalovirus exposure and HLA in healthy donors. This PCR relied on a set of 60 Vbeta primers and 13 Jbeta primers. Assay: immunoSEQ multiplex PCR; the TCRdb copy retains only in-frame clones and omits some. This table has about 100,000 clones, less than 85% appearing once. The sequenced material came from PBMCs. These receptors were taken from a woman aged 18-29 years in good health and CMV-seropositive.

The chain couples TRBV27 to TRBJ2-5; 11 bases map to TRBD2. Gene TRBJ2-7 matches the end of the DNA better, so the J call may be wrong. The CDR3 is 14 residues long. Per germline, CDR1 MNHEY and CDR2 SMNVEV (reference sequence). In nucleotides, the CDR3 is TGTGCCAGCAGTAAGACTAGCGGGGCTTCCGAGCAGTACTTC. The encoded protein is CASSKTSGASEQYF.

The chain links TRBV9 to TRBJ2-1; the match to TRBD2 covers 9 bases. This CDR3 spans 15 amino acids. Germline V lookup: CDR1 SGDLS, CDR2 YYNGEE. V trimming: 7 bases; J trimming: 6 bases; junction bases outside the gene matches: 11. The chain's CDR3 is CASEPGTSRTNEQFF. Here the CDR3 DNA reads TGTGCCAGCGAGCCCGGGACTAGCAGGACCAATGAGCAGTTCTTC.

CDR3: CASSPSSYNSPLHF. In nucleotides, the CDR3 is TGTGCCAGCAGTCCTAGCTCCTATAATTCACCCCTCCACTTT. The genes are TRBV27 and TRBJ1-6; D is unclear. Between the trimmed V and J ends, which lost 5 bases and 0 bases, there was a span of 5 bases. The CDR3 totals 14 residues. Germline CDR1 reads MNHEY; CDR2 reads SMNVEV (reference sequence).